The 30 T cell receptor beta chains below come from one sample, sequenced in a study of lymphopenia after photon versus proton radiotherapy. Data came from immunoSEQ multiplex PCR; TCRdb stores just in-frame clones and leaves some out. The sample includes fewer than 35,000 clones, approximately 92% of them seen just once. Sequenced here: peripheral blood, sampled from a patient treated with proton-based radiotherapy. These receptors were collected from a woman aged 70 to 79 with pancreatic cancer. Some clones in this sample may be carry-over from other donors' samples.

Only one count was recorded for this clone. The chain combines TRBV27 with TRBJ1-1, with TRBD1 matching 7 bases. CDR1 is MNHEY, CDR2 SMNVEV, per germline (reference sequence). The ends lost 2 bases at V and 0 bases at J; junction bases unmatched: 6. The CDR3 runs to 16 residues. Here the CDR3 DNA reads TGTGCCAGCAGTTTAACGAGACAGGGCCTGAACACTGAAGCTTTCTTT. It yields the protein CASSLTRQGLNTEAFF.

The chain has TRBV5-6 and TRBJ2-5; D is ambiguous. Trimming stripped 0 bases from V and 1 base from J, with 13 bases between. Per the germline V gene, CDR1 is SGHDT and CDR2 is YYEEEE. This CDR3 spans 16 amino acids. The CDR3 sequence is CASSLEGTHLQETQYF. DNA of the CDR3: TGTGCCAGCAGCTTGGAAGGTACCCACCTCCAAGAGACCCAGTACTTC.

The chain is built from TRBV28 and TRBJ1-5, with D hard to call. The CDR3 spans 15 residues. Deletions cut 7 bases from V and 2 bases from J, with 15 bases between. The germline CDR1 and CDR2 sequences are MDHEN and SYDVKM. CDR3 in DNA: TGTGCCAGCACCAAAGCAGGTCTTGGCAATCAGCCCCAGCATTTT. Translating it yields CASTKAGLGNQPQHF. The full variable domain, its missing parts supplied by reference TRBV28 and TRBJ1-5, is DVKVTQSSRYLVKRTGEKVFLECVQDMDHENMFWYRQDPGLGLRLIYFSYDVKMKEKGDIPEGYSVSREKKERFSLILESASTNQTSMYLCASTKAGLGNQPQHFGDGTRLSIL.

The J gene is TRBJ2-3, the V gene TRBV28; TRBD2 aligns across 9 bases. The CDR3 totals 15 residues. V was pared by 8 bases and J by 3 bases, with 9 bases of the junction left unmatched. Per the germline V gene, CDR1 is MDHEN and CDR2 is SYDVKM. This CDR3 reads CASRGASGITDTQYF. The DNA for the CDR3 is TGTGCCAGCCGCGGGGCTAGCGGGATTACAGATACGCAGTATTTT.

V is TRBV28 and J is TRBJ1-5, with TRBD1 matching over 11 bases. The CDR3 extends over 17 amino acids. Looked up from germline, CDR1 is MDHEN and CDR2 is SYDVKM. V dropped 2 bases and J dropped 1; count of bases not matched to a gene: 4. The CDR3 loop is CASSLQGQGVSNQPQHF. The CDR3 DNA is TGTGCCAGCAGTTTACAGGGACAGGGGGTAAGCAATCAGCCCCAGCATTTT.

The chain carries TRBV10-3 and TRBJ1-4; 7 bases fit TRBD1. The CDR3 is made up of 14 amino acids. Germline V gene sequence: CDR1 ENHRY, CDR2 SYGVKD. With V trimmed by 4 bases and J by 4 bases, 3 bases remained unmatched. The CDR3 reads CAISGTGVNEKLFF. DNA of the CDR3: TGTGCCATCAGTGGGACAGGTGTTAATGAAAAACTGTTTTTT.

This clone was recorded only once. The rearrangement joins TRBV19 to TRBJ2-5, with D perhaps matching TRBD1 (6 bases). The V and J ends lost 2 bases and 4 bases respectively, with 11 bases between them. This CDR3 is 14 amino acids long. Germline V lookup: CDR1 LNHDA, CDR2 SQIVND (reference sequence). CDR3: CASSITARGETQYF. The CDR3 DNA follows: TGTGCCAGTAGTATAACGGCCAGGGGAGAGACCCAGTACTTC.

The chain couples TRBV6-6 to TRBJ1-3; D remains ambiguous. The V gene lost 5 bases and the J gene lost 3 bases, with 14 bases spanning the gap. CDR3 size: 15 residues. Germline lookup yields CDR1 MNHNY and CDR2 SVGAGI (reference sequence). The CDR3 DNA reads TGTGCCAGCAGTCCTCAGAGCGGTGGTGGAAACACCATATATTTT. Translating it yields CASSPQSGGGNTIYF.

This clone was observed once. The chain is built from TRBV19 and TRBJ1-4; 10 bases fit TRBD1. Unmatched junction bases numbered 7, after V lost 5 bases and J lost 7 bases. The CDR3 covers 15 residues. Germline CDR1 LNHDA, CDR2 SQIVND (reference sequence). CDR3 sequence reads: CASSLTGGDGEKLFF. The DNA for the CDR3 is TGTGCCAGTAGTTTGACAGGGGGCGATGGTGAAAAACTGTTTTTT.

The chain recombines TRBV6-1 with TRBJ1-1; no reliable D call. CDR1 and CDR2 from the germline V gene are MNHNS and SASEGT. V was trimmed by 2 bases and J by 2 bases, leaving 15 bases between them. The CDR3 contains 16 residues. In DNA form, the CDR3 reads TGTGCCAGCAGTGAATTTTTGGGCGGATTAAACACTGAAGCTTTCTTT. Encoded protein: CASSEFLGGLNTEAFF.

The CDR3, as DNA: TGTGCCAGCAGGTCCGGGACAGGGGGCTACGAGCAGTACTTC. Its translation is CASRSGTGGYEQYF. This chain links TRBV6-6 with TRBJ2-7, with TRBD1 matching 11 bases. J was trimmed by 3 bases and V by 6 bases; bases with no gene match: 4. There are 14 residues in the CDR3. Germline V gene lookup returns CDR1 MNHNY and CDR2 SVGAGI (reference sequence).

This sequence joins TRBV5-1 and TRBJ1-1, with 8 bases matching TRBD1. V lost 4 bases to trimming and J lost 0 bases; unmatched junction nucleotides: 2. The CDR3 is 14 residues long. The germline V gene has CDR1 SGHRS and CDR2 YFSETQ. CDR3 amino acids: CASSTTGVNTEAFF. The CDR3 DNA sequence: TGCGCCAGCAGCACGACAGGGGTGAACACTGAAGCTTTCTTT.

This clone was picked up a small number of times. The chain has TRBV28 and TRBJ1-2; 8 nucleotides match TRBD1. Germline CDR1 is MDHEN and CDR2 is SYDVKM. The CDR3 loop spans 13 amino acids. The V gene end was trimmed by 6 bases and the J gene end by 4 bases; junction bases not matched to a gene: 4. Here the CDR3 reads CASRQGGGYGYTF. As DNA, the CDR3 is TGTGCCAGCAGACAGGGGGGAGGCTATGGCTACACCTTC.

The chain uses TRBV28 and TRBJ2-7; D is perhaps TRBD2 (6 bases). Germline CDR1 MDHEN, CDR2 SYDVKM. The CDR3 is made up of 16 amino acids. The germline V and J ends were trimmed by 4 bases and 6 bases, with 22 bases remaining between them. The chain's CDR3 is CASSSPGDWSIGEQYF. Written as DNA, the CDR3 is TGTGCCAGCAGTTCCCCCGGGGACTGGTCGATAGGCGAGCAGTACTTC. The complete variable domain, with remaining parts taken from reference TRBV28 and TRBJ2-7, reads DVKVTQSSRYLVKRTGEKVFLECVQDMDHENMFWYRQDPGLGLRLIYFSYDVKMKEKGDIPEGYSVSREKKERFSLILESASTNQTSMYLCASSSPGDWSIGEQYFGPGTRLTVT.

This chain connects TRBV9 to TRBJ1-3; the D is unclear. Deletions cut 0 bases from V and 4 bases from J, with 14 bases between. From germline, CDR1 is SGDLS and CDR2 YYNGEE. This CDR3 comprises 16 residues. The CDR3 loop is CASSVAPNTLGNTIYF. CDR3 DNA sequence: TGTGCCAGCAGCGTAGCCCCGAATACCTTGGGAAACACCATATATTTT. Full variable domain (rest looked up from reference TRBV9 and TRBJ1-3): DSGVTQTPKHLITATGQRVTLRCSPRSGDLSVYWYQQSLDQGLQFLIQYYNGEERAKGNILERFSAQQFPDLHSELNLSSLELGDSALYFCASSVAPNTLGNTIYFGEGSWLTVV.

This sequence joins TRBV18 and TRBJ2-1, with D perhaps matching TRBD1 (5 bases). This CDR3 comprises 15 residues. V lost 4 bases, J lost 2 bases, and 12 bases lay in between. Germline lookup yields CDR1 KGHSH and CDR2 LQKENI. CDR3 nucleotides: TGTGCCAGCTCACTAAGGACAAGCCCCTACAATGAGCAGTTCTTC. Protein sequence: CASSLRTSPYNEQFF.

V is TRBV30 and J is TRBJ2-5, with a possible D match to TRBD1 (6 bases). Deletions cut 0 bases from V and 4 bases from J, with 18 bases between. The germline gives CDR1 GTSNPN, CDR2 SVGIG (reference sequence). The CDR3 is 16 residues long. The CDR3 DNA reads TGTGCCTGGAGTGTACCAGGGGCCCCAGGACGAGAGACCCAGTACTTC. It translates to CAWSVPGAPGRETQYF.

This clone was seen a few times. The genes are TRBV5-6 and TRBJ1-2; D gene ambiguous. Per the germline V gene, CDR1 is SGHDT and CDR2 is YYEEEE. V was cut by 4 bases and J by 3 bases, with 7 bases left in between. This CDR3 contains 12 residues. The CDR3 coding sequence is TGTGCCAGCAGCAGACGGGACTATGGCTACACCTTC. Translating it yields CASSRRDYGYTF.

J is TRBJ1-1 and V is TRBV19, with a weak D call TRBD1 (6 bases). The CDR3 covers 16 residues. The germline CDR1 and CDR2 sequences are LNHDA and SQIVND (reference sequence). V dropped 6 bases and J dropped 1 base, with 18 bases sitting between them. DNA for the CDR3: TGTGCCAGTAGGACTAGTCCAGGGGTTAGGAACACTGAAGCTTTCTTT. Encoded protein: CASRTSPGVRNTEAFF.

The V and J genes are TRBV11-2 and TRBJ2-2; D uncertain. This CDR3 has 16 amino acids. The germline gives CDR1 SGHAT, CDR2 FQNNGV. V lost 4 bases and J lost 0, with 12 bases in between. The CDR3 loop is CASSSPVLANTGELFF. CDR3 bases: TGTGCCAGCAGCTCCCCCGTGTTAGCGAACACCGGGGAGCTGTTTTTT.

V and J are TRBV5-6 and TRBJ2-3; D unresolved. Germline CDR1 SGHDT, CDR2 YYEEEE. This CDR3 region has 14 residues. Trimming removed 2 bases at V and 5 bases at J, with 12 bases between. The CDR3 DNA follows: TGTGCCAGCAGCTTCCCAGAAGTTGGAGATACGCAGTATTTT. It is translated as CASSFPEVGDTQYF.

In DNA, the CDR3 is TGTGCCAGCAGTCGGACAGGTGGGGGAAAACATGGCTACACCTTC. Its protein is CASSRTGGGKHGYTF. The rearrangement uses TRBV27 and TRBJ1-2, with TRBD1 matching over 7 bases. CDR3 size: 15 residues. The V gene end was trimmed by 5 bases and the J gene end by 6 bases; junction bases not matched to a gene: 12. Germline CDR1 MNHEY, CDR2 SMNVEV (reference sequence).

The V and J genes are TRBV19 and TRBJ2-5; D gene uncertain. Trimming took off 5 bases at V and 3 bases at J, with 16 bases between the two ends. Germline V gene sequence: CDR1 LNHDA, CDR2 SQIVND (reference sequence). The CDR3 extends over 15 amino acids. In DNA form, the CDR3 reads TGTGCCAGTAGTCGAAACCTACTGTTGGAAGAGACCCAGTACTTC. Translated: CASSRNLLLEETQYF.

This chain's CDR3 is CASSSPPGTMNTEAFF. The DNA of the CDR3 is TGTGCCAGTAGTAGCCCCCCCGGGACAATGAACACTGAAGCTTTCTTT. The chain combines TRBV19 with TRBJ1-1; D is perhaps TRBD1 (6 bases). Germline values: CDR1 LNHDA, CDR2 SQIVND (reference sequence). CDR3 length: 16 amino acids. Deletions cut 4 bases from V and 0 bases from J, with 15 bases between.

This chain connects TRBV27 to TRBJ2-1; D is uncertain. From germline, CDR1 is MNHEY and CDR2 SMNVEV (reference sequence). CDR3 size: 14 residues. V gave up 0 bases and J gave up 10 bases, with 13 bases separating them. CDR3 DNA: TGTGCCAGCAGTTTATCGTTCACCGCCGGCGAGCAGTTCTTC. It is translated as CASSLSFTAGEQFF.

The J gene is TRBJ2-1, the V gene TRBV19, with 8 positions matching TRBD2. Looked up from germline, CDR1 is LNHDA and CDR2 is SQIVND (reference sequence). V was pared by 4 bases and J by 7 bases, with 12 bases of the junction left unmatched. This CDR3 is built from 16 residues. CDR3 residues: CASSSAGGTSGNEQFF. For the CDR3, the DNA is TGTGCCAGTAGTAGTGCGGGAGGTACCTCGGGGAATGAGCAGTTCTTC.

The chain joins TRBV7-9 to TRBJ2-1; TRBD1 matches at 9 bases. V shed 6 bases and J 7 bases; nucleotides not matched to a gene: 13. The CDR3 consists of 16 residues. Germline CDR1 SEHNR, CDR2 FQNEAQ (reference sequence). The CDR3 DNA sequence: TGTGCCAGCAGAAAAGTGGGGGGACAGGGCTTGAATGAGCAGTTCTTC. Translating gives CASRKVGGQGLNEQFF.

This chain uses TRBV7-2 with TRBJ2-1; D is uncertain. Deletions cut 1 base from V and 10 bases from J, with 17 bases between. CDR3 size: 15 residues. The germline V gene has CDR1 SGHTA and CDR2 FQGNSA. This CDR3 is CASSLGGRPAVEQFF. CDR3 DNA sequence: TGTGCCAGCAGCTTAGGTGGTAGACCGGCTGTAGAGCAGTTCTTC.

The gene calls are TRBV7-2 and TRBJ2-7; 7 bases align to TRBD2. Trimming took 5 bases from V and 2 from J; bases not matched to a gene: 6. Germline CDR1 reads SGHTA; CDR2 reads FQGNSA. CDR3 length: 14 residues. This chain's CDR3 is CASSPLAGAYEQYF. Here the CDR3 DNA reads TGTGCCAGCAGCCCCCTGGCGGGGGCCTACGAGCAGTACTTC. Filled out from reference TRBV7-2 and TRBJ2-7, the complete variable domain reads GAGVSQSPSNKVTEKGKDVELRCDPISGHTALYWYRQSLGQGLEFLIYFQGNSAPDKSGLPSDRFSAERTGGSVSTLTIQRTQQEDSAVYLCASSPLAGAYEQYFGPGTRLTVT.

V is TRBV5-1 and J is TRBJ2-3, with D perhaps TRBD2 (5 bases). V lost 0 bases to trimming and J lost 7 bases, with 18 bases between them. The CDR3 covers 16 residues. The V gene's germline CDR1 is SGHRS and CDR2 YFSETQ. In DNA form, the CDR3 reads TGCGCCAGCAGCTTGGAGTTCGGGATAGGGTTTAATACGCAGTATTTT. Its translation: CASSLEFGIGFNTQYF.